The clone carrying this TCR beta chain was counted only a few times. TCRdb keeps only in-frame clones here, not all; method: immunoSEQ multiplex PCR. The sample consists of over 150,000 clones, over 80% of them appearing once. These data belong to a study of blood T cell repertoires in COVID-19. The sample was peripheral blood. This clonotype was sampled from a woman aged 55-75 years with acute or convalescent COVID-19.

The CDR3 DNA is TGTGCCAGCAGCAAGGACAGGGTCCTTAGCACAGATACGCAGTATTTT. This codes for CASSKDRVLSTDTQYF. The chain carries TRBV5-4 and TRBJ2-3, with 8 bases lining up with TRBD1. The J segment lost 0 bases and the V segment lost 4 bases, leaving 7 bases of the junction unmatched. This CDR3 contains 16 residues. The germline V gene encodes CDR1 SGHNT and CDR2 YYREEE (reference sequence).